The 9 T cell receptor beta chains in this list originate from one sample, sequenced in a study of cytomegalovirus exposure and HLA in healthy donors. The PCR was carried out with 60 Vbeta primers and 13 Jbeta primers. Produced via immunoSEQ multiplex PCR; TCRdb's table is partial and in-frame only. The sample holds 150,000 to 200,000 clones, about three quarters seen once. Sequencing used PBMCs. The receptors derive from a man aged 40-55 years in good health and CMV-seropositive.

This chain connects TRBV28 to TRBJ2-7; a possible D gene is TRBD1 (5 bases). This CDR3 spans 12 amino acids. Germline CDR1 is MDHEN and CDR2 is SYDVKM. V lost 8 bases, J lost 7 bases, and 15 bases lay in between. The CDR3 DNA reads as TGTGCCAGCCAGGACACGGGTCGGGAGCAGTACTTC. Protein sequence: CASQDTGREQYF.

V and J are TRBV11-3 and TRBJ2-5; 7 bases are shared with TRBD1. CDR1 and CDR2 from the germline V gene are SGHNT and YENEEA. The CDR3 has 13 residues. V gave up 6 bases and J gave up 5 bases; unmatched junction bases: 6. In nucleotides, the CDR3 is TGTGCCAGCAGGACAGGGTGGGAGGAGACCCAGTACTTC. Protein: CASRTGWEETQYF.

The genes are TRBV9 and TRBJ2-3, with 10 positions matching TRBD2. This CDR3 is built from 20 residues. The V gene's germline CDR1 is SGDLS and CDR2 YYNGEE. Trimming at V came to 4 bases and at J to 2 bases, leaving 19 bases not matched to a gene. The chain's CDR3 is CASSPPWGLAGEGNTDTQYF. CDR3 nucleotides: TGTGCCAGCAGCCCTCCCTGGGGGCTAGCGGGAGAAGGGAACACAGATACGCAGTATTTT.

The chain has TRBV2 and TRBJ2-5; D remains unclear. In germline, CDR1 is SNHLY, CDR2 FYNNEI. The length of the CDR3 is 13 residues. The V end was cut by 8 bases, the J end by 4 bases, with 14 bases between. The CDR3 is CASAQDTPETQYF. The CDR3 nucleotides are TGTGCCAGCGCCCAGGATACCCCAGAGACCCAGTACTTC. The whole variable domain, filled in from reference TRBV2 and TRBJ2-5, reads EPEVTQTPSHQVTQMGQEVILRCVPISNHLYFYWYRQILGQKVEFLVSFYNNEISEKSEIFDDQFSVERPDGSNFTLKIRSTKLEDSAMYFCASAQDTPETQYFGPGTRLLVL.

The chain links TRBV6-1 to TRBJ1-1; 7 bases are a match to TRBD1. CDR3 size: 20 residues. V dropped 2 bases and J dropped 1; count of bases not matched to a gene: 19. The germline V gene encodes CDR1 MNHNS and CDR2 SASEGT. The CDR3 DNA follows: TGTGCCAGCAGTGAACAGGGGCAGGGGGTCGTTTCGATAGGGAACACTGAAGCTTTCTTT. It encodes CASSEQGQGVVSIGNTEAFF.

This chain uses TRBV7-6 with TRBJ1-1, with D unresolved. The germline V gene encodes CDR1 SGHVS and CDR2 FNYEAQ. The CDR3 contains 15 residues. The V end lost 5 bases, the J end lost 0 bases, and 13 bases lay between the germline ends. For the CDR3, the DNA is TGTGCCAGCAGCCTCGGTTACAGCTTGAACACTGAAGCTTTCTTT. It specifies CASSLGYSLNTEAFF.

This clone was counted only a few times. J is TRBJ1-2 and V is TRBV2, with 8 bases identical to TRBD1. The CDR3 has 14 residues. The V gene's germline CDR1 is SNHLY and CDR2 FYNNEI. Trimming cost V 6 bases and J 0 bases; bases outside gene matches: 3. CDR3 in amino acids: CASRGQGTNYGYTF. In DNA form, the CDR3 reads TGTGCCAGCAGAGGACAGGGAACTAACTATGGCTACACCTTC. Supplemented by reference TRBV2 and TRBJ1-2, the full variable domain reads EPEVTQTPSHQVTQMGQEVILRCVPISNHLYFYWYRQILGQKVEFLVSFYNNEISEKSEIFDDQFSVERPDGSNFTLKIRSTKLEDSAMYFCASRGQGTNYGYTFGSGTRLTVV.

The chain employs TRBV5-1 and TRBJ2-1; D may be TRBD2 (5 bases). Germline CDR1 reads SGHRS; CDR2 reads YFSETQ. CDR3 size: 16 residues. V lost 5 bases, J lost 1 base, and 16 bases lay in between. CDR3 DNA: TGCGCCAGCAGTAACCCCGAGGGCGCATCCTACAATGAGCAGTTCTTC. Its translation is CASSNPEGASYNEQFF.

The rearrangement uses TRBV7-3 and TRBJ1-5; D is perhaps TRBD1 (5 bases). The CDR3 totals 13 residues. The germline V and J ends were trimmed by 5 bases and 6 bases, with 11 bases remaining between them. Germline V lookup: CDR1 SGHTA, CDR2 FQGTGA. CDR3 DNA sequence: TGTGCCAGCAGCCCGAGCGGGGGTCAGCCCCAGCATTTT. Translation gives CASSPSGGQPQHF.